This T cell receptor (beta chain) was sequenced during a study of blood T cell repertoires in COVID-19. Study overall: Italy, Spain and the United States were the sources of the convalescent and acute COVID-19 samples.

This clone is a singleton in its sample. Original processing notes: Amplification of reference gene primers was used by the study to estimate nucleated cell counts. Assay used: immunoSEQ multiplex PCR; TCRdb lists only in-frame clones, some missing. The V and J calls and clone size were taken over from that table, and D and trimming were inferred from the DNA. The sample gives about 120,000 clones, more than 70% of which show up once; over 3% is in the top ten. Germline loops: CDR1 KGHSH, CDR2 LQKENI. The CDR3 sequence is 15 residues long. V lost 5 bases and J lost 0, with 13 bases in between. The source material was peripheral blood. The chain recombines TRBV18 with TRBJ1-1; D may be TRBD1 (5 bases). The origin of this receptor is a woman between 50 and 59 years old with acute or convalescent COVID-19. The CDR3 DNA reads as TGTGCCAGCTCATTTAGCGGGACGGTGAACACTGAAGCTTTCTTT. Encoded protein: CASSFSGTVNTEAFF. Full variable domain (outside the CDR3, taken from reference TRBV18 and TRBJ1-1): NAGVMQNPRHLVRRRGQEARLRCSPMKGHSHVYWYRQLPEEGLKFMVYLQKENIIDESGMPKERFSAEFPKEGPSILRIQQVVRGDSAAYFCASSFSGTVNTEAFFGQGTRLTVV.